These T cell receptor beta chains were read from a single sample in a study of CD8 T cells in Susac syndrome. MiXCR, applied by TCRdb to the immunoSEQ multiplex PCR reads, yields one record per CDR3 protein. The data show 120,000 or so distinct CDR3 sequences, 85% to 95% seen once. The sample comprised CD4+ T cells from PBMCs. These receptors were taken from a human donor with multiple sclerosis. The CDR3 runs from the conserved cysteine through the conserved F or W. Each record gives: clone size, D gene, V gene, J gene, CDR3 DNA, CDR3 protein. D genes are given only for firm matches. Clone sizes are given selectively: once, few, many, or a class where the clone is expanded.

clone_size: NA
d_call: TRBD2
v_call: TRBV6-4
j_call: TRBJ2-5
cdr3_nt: TGTGCCAGCAGTGACGTAGCGGGGGGGCTGGAGACCCAGTACTTC
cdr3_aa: CASSDVAGGLETQYF

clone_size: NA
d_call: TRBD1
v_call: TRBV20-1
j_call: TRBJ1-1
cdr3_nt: TGCAGTGCTAGTTTTTACAGGGGGAACACTGAAGCTTTCTTT
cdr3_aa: CSASFYRGNTEAFF

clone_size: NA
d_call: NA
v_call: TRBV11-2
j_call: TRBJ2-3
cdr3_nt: TGTGCCAGCAGCTTAGGGACGCGGGCAGATACGCAGTATTTT
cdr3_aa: CASSLGTRADTQYF

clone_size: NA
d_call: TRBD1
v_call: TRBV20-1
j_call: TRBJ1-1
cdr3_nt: TGCAGTGCTGCGGGACAGAGCAAAATGAACACTGAAGCTTTCTTT
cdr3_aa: CSAAGQSKMNTEAFF

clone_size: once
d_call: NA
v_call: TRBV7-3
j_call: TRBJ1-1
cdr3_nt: TGTGCCAGCAGCGGCAGGGCGGGGACTGAAGCTTTCTTT
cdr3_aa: CASSGRAGTEAFF

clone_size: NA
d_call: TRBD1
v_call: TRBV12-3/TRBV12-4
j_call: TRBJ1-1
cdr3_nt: TGTGCCAGCAGTCGGACAGGGGACACTGAAGCTTTCTTT
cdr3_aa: CASSRTGDTEAFF

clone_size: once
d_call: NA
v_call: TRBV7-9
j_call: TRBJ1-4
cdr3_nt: TGTGCCAGCAGTTTAGTTGAAAAACTGTTTTTT
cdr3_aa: CASSLVEKLFF

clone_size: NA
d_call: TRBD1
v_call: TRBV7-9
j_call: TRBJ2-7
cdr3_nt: TGTGCCAGCCCGAACCGGGACAGGGGCTCCTACGAGCAGTACTTC
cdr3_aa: CASPNRDRGSYEQYF

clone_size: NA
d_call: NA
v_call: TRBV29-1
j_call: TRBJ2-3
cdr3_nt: TGCAGCGTTGAAGAAGTCGAGTGGGATACGCAGTATTTT
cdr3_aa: CSVEEVEWDTQYF

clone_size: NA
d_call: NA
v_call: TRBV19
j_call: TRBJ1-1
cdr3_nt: TGTGCCAGTAGTGTACAGGTTATGAACACTGAAGCTTTCTTT
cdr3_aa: CASSVQVMNTEAFF